The 9 T cell receptor beta chains below were found in one sample sequenced in a study of T cells after yellow fever vaccination. TCRdb reanalysed the 5' RACE reads using MiXCR and keeps one entry per CDR3 protein. This table holds 15,000 or so distinct CDR3 sequences, under 7.5% found once. Sample: PBMCs, either bulk or a sorted T-cell subset (CD4+, CD8+, memory, or dextramer-sorted; not recorded which), taken on the day of the yellow fever booster vaccination. All receptors come from a man between 18 and 35 years old who received the YFV17D yellow fever vaccine.

This clonotype was recorded at least ten times. The chain recombines TRBV6-6 with TRBJ2-7, with 11 bases lining up with TRBD2. The length of the CDR3 is 12 residues. Germline CDR1 is MNHNY and CDR2 is SVGAGI (reference sequence). Trimming at V came to 7 bases and at J to 7 bases, leaving 3 bases not matched to a gene. CDR3 nucleotide sequence: TGTGCCAGCACCGGGACTAGCGGAGAGCAGTACTTC. It translates to CASTGTSGEQYF.

This clonotype was detected ten times or more. The rearrangement links TRBV9 to TRBJ1-1; TRBD1 might be the D (5 bases). V lost 6 bases and J 0 bases, leaving 18 bases between the germline ends. CDR3 length: 16 residues. From germline, CDR1 is SGDLS and CDR2 YYNGEE. CDR3 sequence: CASNRQPLNMNTEAFF. In DNA form, the CDR3 reads TGTGCCAGCAACAGACAGCCGCTCAATATGAACACTGAAGCTTTCTTT.

This clonotype was found many times. The rearrangement uses TRBV3-1 and TRBJ2-3; 7 nucleotides align to TRBD2. CDR1 is LGHDT and CDR2 is YNNKEL in the germline V gene (reference sequence). After removal of 8 bases from V and 3 bases from J, the junction contained 5 bases not matched to a gene. CDR3 length: 13 residues. The DNA of the CDR3 is TGTGCCAGCGGAGCGGGGCGTACAGATACGCAGTATTTT. Its translation: CASGAGRTDTQYF.

By its share, this clonotype is medium-sized. The chain is built from TRBV12-3 or TRBV12-4 and TRBJ1-1; no reliable D call. This CDR3 contains 13 residues. Trimming removed 7 bases at V and 5 bases at J, with 14 bases between. CDR3 nucleotide sequence: TGTGCCAGCACACTCCAGTGGGGAACTGAAGCTTTCTTT. Residues: CASTLQWGTEAFF.

By share of the sample, this clonotype is medium-sized. The chain is built from TRBV5-1 and TRBJ2-1; D remains ambiguous. This CDR3 region has 15 residues. Germline assignment: CDR1 SGHRS and CDR2 YFSETQ. Trimming left V 0 bases short and J 5 bases short, with 12 bases between. CDR3 sequence (DNA): TGCGCCAGCAGCTTGGGGGGTCGTGTGGACAATGAGCAGTTCTTC. Translation: CASSLGGRVDNEQFF.

This clonotype was detected ten times or more. The chain uses TRBV6-2 or TRBV6-3 and TRBJ1-5; D remains unclear. Trimming cost V 0 bases and J 0 bases, with 12 bases left between them. The CDR3 has 17 amino acids. From germline, CDR1 is MNHEY and CDR2 SVGEGT. This chain's CDR3 is CASSYSDGLYSNQPQHF. The CDR3 nucleotides read TGTGCCAGCAGTTACTCCGACGGCTTATATAGCAATCAGCCCCAGCATTTT.

This clonotype has a count of ten or more. The CDR3 sequence is CASKGKWLETQYF. The CDR3, as DNA: TGTGCCAGCAAGGGGAAATGGCTAGAGACCCAGTACTTC. The chain recombines TRBV2 with TRBJ2-5; D may be TRBD1 (5 bases). Germline loops: CDR1 SNHLY, CDR2 FYNNEI. Trimming shortened V by 7 bases and J by 4 bases, and 13 bases separated the two germline ends. The CDR3 sequence is 13 residues long.

There are many counts of this clonotype. The gene calls are TRBV11-2 and TRBJ2-3, with D perhaps matching TRBD2 (5 bases). The germline V gene has CDR1 SGHAT and CDR2 FQNNGV. Deletions cut 1 base from V and 4 bases from J, with 15 bases between. CDR3 length: 16 amino acids. In nucleotides, the CDR3 is TGTGCCAGCAGCTTAGGGACTCCTTTGGCGGCAGATACGCAGTATTTT. Protein sequence: CASSLGTPLAADTQYF.

This clonotype was seen at least ten times. This CDR3 reads CSVSGTGLNEQFF. The CDR3 region has the DNA TGCAGTGTCTCCGGGACAGGACTCAATGAGCAGTTCTTC. The chain has TRBV20-1 and TRBJ2-1, with 8 nucleotides matching TRBD1. Losses at the gene ends were 7 bases for V and 6 bases for J; bases not matched to a gene: 8. This CDR3 spans 13 amino acids. Germline V CDR1 and CDR2: DFQATT, SNEGSKA (reference sequence).